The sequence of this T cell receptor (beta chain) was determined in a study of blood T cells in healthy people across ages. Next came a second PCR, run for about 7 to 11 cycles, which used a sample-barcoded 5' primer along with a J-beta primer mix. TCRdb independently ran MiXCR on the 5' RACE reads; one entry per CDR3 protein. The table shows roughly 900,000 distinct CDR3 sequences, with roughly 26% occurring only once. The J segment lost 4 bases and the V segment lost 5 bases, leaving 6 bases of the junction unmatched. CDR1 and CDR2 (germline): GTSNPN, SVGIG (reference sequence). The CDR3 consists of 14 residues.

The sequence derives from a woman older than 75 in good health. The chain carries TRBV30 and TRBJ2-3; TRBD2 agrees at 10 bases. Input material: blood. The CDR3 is CAWGGTSAPDTQYF. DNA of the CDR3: TGTGCCTGGGGCGGGACTAGCGCCCCAGATACGCAGTATTTT.